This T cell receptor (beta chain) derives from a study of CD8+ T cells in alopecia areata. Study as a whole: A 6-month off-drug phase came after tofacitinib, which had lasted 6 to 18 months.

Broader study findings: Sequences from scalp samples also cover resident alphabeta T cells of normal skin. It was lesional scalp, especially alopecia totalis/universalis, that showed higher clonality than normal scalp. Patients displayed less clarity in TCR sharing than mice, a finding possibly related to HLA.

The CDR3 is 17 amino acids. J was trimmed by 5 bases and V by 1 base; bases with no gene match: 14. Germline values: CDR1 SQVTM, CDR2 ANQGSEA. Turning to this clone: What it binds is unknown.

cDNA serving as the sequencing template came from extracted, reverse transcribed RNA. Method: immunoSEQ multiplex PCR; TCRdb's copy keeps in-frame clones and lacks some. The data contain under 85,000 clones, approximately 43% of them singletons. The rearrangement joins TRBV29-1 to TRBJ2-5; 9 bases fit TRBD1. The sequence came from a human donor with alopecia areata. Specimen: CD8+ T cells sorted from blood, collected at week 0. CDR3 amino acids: CSVEGSGQGPGVETQYF. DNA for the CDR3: TGCAGCGTTGAAGGTTCGGGACAGGGACCCGGGGTGGAGACCCAGTACTTC.